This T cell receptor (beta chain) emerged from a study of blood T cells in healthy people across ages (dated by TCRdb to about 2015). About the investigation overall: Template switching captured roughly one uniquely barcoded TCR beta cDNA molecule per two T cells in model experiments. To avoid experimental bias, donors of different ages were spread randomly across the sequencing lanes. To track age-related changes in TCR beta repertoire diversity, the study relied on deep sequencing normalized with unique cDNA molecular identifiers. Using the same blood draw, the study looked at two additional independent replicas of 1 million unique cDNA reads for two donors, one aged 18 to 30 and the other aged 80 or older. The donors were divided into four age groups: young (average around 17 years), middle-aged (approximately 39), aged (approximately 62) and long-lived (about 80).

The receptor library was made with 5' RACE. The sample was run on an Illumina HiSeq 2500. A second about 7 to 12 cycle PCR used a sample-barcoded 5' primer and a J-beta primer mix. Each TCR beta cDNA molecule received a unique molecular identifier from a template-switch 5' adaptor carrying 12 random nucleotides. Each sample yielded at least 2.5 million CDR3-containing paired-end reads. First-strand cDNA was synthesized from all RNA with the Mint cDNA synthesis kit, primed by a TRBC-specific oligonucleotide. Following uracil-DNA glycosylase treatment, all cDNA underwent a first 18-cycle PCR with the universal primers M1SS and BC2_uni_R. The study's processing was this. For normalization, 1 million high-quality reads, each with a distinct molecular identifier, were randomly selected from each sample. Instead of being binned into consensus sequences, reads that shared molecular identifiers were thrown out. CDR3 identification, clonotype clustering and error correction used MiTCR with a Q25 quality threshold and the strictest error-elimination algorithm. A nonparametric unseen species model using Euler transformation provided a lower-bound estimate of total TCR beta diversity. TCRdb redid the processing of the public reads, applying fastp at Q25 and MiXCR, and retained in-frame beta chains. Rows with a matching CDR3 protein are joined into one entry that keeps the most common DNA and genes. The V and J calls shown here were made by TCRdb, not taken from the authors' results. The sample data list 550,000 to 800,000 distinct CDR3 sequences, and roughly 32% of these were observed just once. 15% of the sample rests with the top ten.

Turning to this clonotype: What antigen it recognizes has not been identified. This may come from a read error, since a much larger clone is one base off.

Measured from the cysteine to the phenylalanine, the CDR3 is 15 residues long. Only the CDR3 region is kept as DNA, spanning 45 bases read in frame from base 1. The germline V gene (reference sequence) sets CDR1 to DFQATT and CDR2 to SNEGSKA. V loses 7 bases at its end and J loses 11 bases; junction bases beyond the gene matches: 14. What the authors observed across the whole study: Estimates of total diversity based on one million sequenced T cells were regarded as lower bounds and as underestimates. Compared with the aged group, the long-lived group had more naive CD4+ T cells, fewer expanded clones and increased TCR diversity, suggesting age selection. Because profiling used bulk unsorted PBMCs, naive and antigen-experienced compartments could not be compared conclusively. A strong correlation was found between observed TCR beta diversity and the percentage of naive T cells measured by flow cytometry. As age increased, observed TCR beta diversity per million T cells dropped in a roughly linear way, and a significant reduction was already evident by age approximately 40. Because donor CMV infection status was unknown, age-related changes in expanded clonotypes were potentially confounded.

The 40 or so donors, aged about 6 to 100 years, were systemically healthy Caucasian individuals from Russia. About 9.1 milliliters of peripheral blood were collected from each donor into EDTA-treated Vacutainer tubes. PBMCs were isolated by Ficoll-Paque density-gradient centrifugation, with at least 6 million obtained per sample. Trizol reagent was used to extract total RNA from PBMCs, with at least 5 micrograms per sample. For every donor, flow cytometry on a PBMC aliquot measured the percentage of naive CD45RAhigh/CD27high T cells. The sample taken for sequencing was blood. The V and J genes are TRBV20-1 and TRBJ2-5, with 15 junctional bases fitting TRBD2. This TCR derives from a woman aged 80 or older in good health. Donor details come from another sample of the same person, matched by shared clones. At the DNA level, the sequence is TGCAGTGGTGGACTAGCGGGGGGGCTCGGCAATGAGCAGTACTTC. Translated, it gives CSGGLAGGLGNEQYF.